These 26 T cell receptor beta chains originate from one sample sequenced in a study of spatial heterogeneity in lung cancer. The study, taken as a whole, reports: Tumors with more nonsynonymous mutations had more expanded intratumoral alpha and beta TCRs.

One entry per CDR3 protein, called by TCRdb with MiXCR from the 5' RACE reads. The sample has around 15,000 distinct CDR3 sequences; approximately 7.4% are singletons. Time point of the sample: sample taken at primary tumor resection. What these receptors recognize is not known. This specimen was lung tumor tissue, taken at surgery. These receptors were collected from a male donor with early-stage non-small cell lung cancer.

Sample share makes this clonotype medium-sized (0.01 to 0.1%). The chain combines TRBV19 with TRBJ2-3, with TRBD1 matching 10 bases. With 2 bases clipped from V and 0 bases from J, the junction kept 5 bases outside the gene matches. Germline CDR1 reads LNHDA; CDR2 reads SQIVND (reference sequence). This CDR3 contains 17 residues. The CDR3: CASSIWGQGTSTDTQYF. As DNA, the CDR3 is TGTGCCAGTAGTATATGGGGACAGGGGACTAGCACAGATACGCAGTATTTT.

This clonotype came up a few times. The CDR3 reads CASSLGRDGFYEQYV. As DNA, the CDR3 is TGTGCCAGCAGCTTAGGTCGGGACGGATTCTACGAGCAGTACGTC. The chain employs TRBV11-2 and TRBJ2-7, with D possibly being TRBD1 or TRBD2 (5 bases each). The germline gives CDR1 SGHAT, CDR2 FQNNGV. The CDR3 loop spans 15 amino acids. V lost 1 base, J lost 3 bases, and 13 bases lay in between.

This clonotype appeared many times. J is TRBJ2-1 and V is TRBV20-1; a possible D gene is TRBD2 (6 bases). This CDR3 contains 15 residues. The V gene's germline CDR1 is DFQATT and CDR2 SNEGSKA (reference sequence). The V and J ends lost 0 bases and 4 bases respectively, with 13 bases between them. CDR3 bases: TGCAGTGCTAGAGACTTAGGGACTGGATACAATGAGCAGTTCTTC. Translated: CSARDLGTGYNEQFF.

This clonotype rates as medium-sized. DNA of the CDR3: TGCAGCGTTGACGTGACTAGCGGGGGCACAGATACGCAGTATTTT. Amino acid sequence: CSVDVTSGGTDTQYF. The chain has TRBV29-1 and TRBJ2-3, with 11 bases that match TRBD2. The V segment lost 3 bases and the J segment 1 base; nucleotides outside the gene matches: 3. CDR1 and CDR2 from the germline V gene are SQVTM and ANQGSEA. The CDR3 has 15 residues.

This clonotype was picked up a small number of times. The V gene is TRBV30, the J gene TRBJ1-6; 7 positions match TRBD1. CDR1 GTSNPN and CDR2 SVGIG come from the germline V gene (reference sequence). CDR3 size: 14 residues. The junction had 8 bases not matched to a gene; V was cut back by 8 bases and J by 4 bases. The CDR3 region has the DNA TGTGCCGGAGGAGGGGGCGGTTATAATTCACCCCTCCACTTT. It specifies CAGGGGGYNSPLHF.

The chain employs TRBV4-2 and TRBJ2-3, with 7 bases matching TRBD1. CDR1 and CDR2 (germline): LGHNA, YNFKEQ. CDR3 length: 15 residues. V was pared by 1 base and J by 2 bases, with 3 bases of the junction left unmatched. The CDR3, as DNA: TGTGCCAGCAGCCAAGGGGACAGTTCCACAGATACGCAGTATTTT. It is translated as CASSQGDSSTDTQYF.

This clonotype has just a few counts. The chain is built from TRBV11-3 and TRBJ2-5; 15 nucleotides match TRBD2. With V trimmed by 2 bases and J by 10 bases, 17 bases remained unmatched. The CDR3 covers 19 residues. CDR1 is SGHNT and CDR2 is YENEEA in the germline V gene. The CDR3 sequence: CASSLYAYAGTSGGHLQYF. CDR3 DNA: TGTGCCAGCAGCTTATACGCTTATGCAGGGACTAGCGGGGGGCACCTCCAGTACTTC. Full variable domain (rest looked up from reference TRBV11-3 and TRBJ2-5): EAGVVQSPRYKIIEKKQPVAFWCNPISGHNTLYWYLQNLGQGPELLIRYENEEAVDDSQLPKDRFSAERLKGVDSTLKIQPAELGDSAVYLCASSLYAYAGTSGGHLQYFGPGTRLLVL.

The table lists this clonotype with a few counts. The rearrangement links TRBV5-1 to TRBJ2-5, with a weak D call TRBD1 (5 bases). CDR1 and CDR2 from the germline V gene are SGHRS and YFSETQ. This CDR3 comprises 13 residues. Trimming pared 1 base from V and 5 bases from J, leaving 9 bases between. CDR3 region: CASSLFQGETQYF. CDR3 nucleotide sequence: TGCGCCAGCAGCTTGTTTCAGGGTGAGACCCAGTACTTC.

This clonotype was counted only a few times. The CDR3 here is CASRLDANYGYTF. Written as DNA, the CDR3 is TGTGCCAGCAGGTTGGACGCTAACTATGGCTACACCTTC. The gene calls are TRBV6-5 and TRBJ1-2, with D uncertain. Germline assignment: CDR1 MNHEY and CDR2 SVGAGI. The CDR3 extends over 13 amino acids. V was shortened by 6 bases and J by 0 bases, with 8 bases between the two germline ends.

This clonotype was observed a handful of times. The chain employs TRBV20-1 and TRBJ1-2; the D is unclear. Germline-derived CDR1 and CDR2 are DFQATT and SNEGSKA (reference sequence). Trimming removed 4 bases at V and 0 bases at J, with 9 bases between. The CDR3 is made up of 13 amino acids. The CDR3 DNA reads as TGCAGTGCTAACACGGGAACTAACTATGGCTACACCTTC. Translated, it gives CSANTGTNYGYTF.

On this clonotype: This may come from a read error, since a much larger clone is one base off. The chain employs TRBV5-6 and TRBJ2-6; tentatively, D is TRBD2 (5 bases). V gave up 1 base and J gave up 0 bases, with 14 bases separating them. In germline, CDR1 is SGHDT, CDR2 YYEEEE. CDR3 length equals 18 residues. The CDR3 sequence is CASSLFRGYSSGANVLTF. CDR3 nucleotides: TGTGCCAGCAGCTTGTTTCGGGGATACAGCTCTGGGGCCAACGTCCTGACTTTC.

By its share, this clonotype is medium-sized. The J gene is TRBJ2-3, the V gene TRBV4-1; weak D call: TRBD2 (7 bases). V dropped 0 bases and J dropped 5 bases, with 15 bases sitting between them. The CDR3 consists of 16 residues. Germline lookup yields CDR1 MGHRA and CDR2 YSYEKL. CDR3 coding DNA: TGCGCCAGCAGCCAAGATGGGGGGGGGGGCAGAGATACGCAGTATTTT. Translated: CASSQDGGGGRDTQYF.

This clonotype came up many times. V is TRBV5-1 and J is TRBJ1-6, with 8 bases that match TRBD1. The CDR3 runs to 13 residues. The junction had 3 bases not matched to a gene; V was cut back by 2 bases and J by 11 bases. The V gene's germline CDR1 is SGHRS and CDR2 YFSETQ. CDR3 sequence reads: CASSFEDRAPLHF. CDR3 nucleotides: TGCGCCAGCAGCTTCGAGGACAGGGCACCCCTCCACTTT. The full variable domain, completed using reference TRBV5-1 and TRBJ1-6, is KAGVTQTPRYLIKTRGQQVTLSCSPISGHRSVSWYQQTPGQGLQFLFEYFSETQRNKGNFPGRFSGRQFSNSRSEMNVSTLELGDSALYLCASSFEDRAPLHFGNGTRLTVT.

The gene calls are TRBV20-1 and TRBJ1-2, with 7 bases that match TRBD1. The CDR3 is made up of 12 amino acids. Germline values: CDR1 DFQATT, CDR2 SNEGSKA (reference sequence). V lost 5 bases, J lost 4 bases, and 4 bases stayed unmatched. The CDR3 reads CSAVRDSYGYTF. The CDR3 region has the DNA TGCAGTGCTGTCCGGGACAGCTATGGCTACACCTTC.

This clonotype was counted at least ten times. This rearrangement joins TRBV20-1 to TRBJ2-3, with 7 bases lining up with TRBD1. The ends lost 5 bases at V and 0 bases at J; junction bases unmatched: 2. CDR3 length: 13 amino acids. Germline loops: CDR1 DFQATT, CDR2 SNEGSKA (reference sequence). CDR3 loop: CSAWDSSTDTQYF. The CDR3 DNA reads TGCAGTGCTTGGGACAGTAGCACAGATACGCAGTATTTT.

This clonotype was detected many times. The chain uses TRBV9 and TRBJ1-2; D is unclear. The V end lost 4 bases, the J end lost 8 bases, and 9 bases lay between the germline ends. From germline, CDR1 is SGDLS and CDR2 YYNGEE. The CDR3 extends over 11 amino acids. CDR3 region: CASSSARGYTF. The CDR3, as DNA: TGTGCCAGCAGCTCGGCGAGGGGCTACACCTTC.

In regard to this clonotype: This sequence may be a read error, since a much larger clone differs from it by one base. V gene TRBV2 combines with J gene TRBJ2-6; D is perhaps TRBD1 or TRBD2 (5 bases each). Trimming left V 3 bases short and J 1 base short, with 10 bases between. The germline V gene has CDR1 SNHLY and CDR2 FYNNEI. The CDR3 sequence is 16 residues long. Here the CDR3 reads CASSDDWGSGANVLTF. CDR3 sequence (DNA): TGTGCCAGCAGTGACGACTGGGGGTCTGGGGCCAACGTCCTGACTTTC.

V gene TRBV29-1 combines with J gene TRBJ1-1; the D gene is possibly TRBD1 (6 bases). Trimming shortened V by 7 bases and J by 6 bases, and 12 bases separated the two germline ends. CDR3 length: 11 residues. Germline V gene sequence: CDR1 SQVTM, CDR2 ANQGSEA. CDR3 in amino acids: CSATGRAEAFF. The CDR3 bases are TGCAGCGCAACAGGGCGGGCTGAAGCTTTCTTT.

The sample holds many counts of this clonotype. This chain joins TRBV18 and TRBJ1-2, with 9 bases fitting TRBD1. V shed 5 bases and J 7 bases; nucleotides not matched to a gene: 5. Germline lookup yields CDR1 KGHSH and CDR2 LQKENI. The CDR3 covers 13 residues. This CDR3 reads CASSDGTGTGYTF. The CDR3 DNA reads as TGTGCCAGCTCAGACGGGACAGGGACTGGCTACACCTTC. Using reference TRBV18 and TRBJ1-2 for the parts outside the CDR3, the full variable domain is NAGVMQNPRHLVRRRGQEARLRCSPMKGHSHVYWYRQLPEEGLKFMVYLQKENIIDESGMPKERFSAEFPKEGPSILRIQQVVRGDSAAYFCASSDGTGTGYTFGSGTRLTVV.

The chain couples TRBV7-9 to TRBJ1-1, with TRBD1 as a possible D gene (6 bases). The CDR3 covers 16 residues. The germline V gene has CDR1 SEHNR and CDR2 FQNEAQ (reference sequence). V lost 1 base to trimming and J lost 3 bases, with 15 bases between them. The chain's CDR3 is CASSLGGGGGDTEAFF. The CDR3 bases are TGTGCCAGCAGCTTAGGAGGGGGGGGAGGGGACACTGAAGCTTTCTTT.

This clonotype was seen more than once but under ten times. The chain recombines TRBV20-1 with TRBJ2-3; perhaps TRBD1 as D (6 bases). Trimming removed 5 bases at V and 4 bases at J, with 19 bases between. The CDR3 is 15 amino acids. Germline CDR1 reads DFQATT; CDR2 reads SNEGSKA (reference sequence). This CDR3 reads CSASSTTGSADTQYF. The CDR3 nucleotides read TGCAGTGCTTCCTCAACTACAGGGTCCGCAGATACGCAGTATTTT.

V usage is TRBV5-8 and J usage is TRBJ1-1; TRBD1 might be the D (5 bases). Germline V CDR1 and CDR2: SGHTS, YDEGEE. V gave up 0 bases and J gave up 0 bases, with 12 bases separating them. CDR3 length equals 16 residues. CDR3 in amino acids: CASSLGGSRLNTEAFF. CDR3 bases: TGTGCCAGCAGCTTGGGGGGGTCGAGACTGAACACTGAAGCTTTCTTT.

This rearrangement joins TRBV7-6 to TRBJ2-2; no clear D. There are 12 residues in the CDR3. Trimming took 5 bases from V and 4 from J, leaving 5 bases between them. CDR1 SGHVS and CDR2 FNYEAQ come from the germline V gene. The CDR3: CASSLPTGELFF. DNA for the CDR3: TGTGCCAGCAGCCTCCCCACCGGGGAGCTGTTTTTT.

In this sample, this clonotype turned up many times. The chain joins TRBV20-1 to TRBJ2-7; D gene unclear. This CDR3 region has 11 residues. Germline V gene sequence: CDR1 DFQATT, CDR2 SNEGSKA (reference sequence). V lost 3 bases and J lost 4, with 7 bases in between. The DNA for the CDR3 is TGCAGTGCTAGTCGGACGTACGAGCAGTACTTC. Translating it yields CSASRTYEQYF.

As to this clonotype: A single base separates this from a much larger clone, so it may be a read error. The V gene is TRBV5-1, the J gene TRBJ1-1, with D maybe TRBD1 (6 bases). The CDR3 loop spans 14 amino acids. In germline, CDR1 is SGHRS, CDR2 YFSETQ. The V and J ends lost 5 bases and 9 bases respectively, with 20 bases between them. In DNA form, the CDR3 reads TGCGCCAGCAGTTTTAGGAGAGGGGGAACTAAAGCTTTCTTT. Residues: CASSFRRGGTKAFF.

This clonotype was counted ten times or more. This rearrangement joins TRBV27 to TRBJ2-1; 11 bases fit TRBD2. V was pared by 5 bases and J by 4 bases, with 4 bases of the junction left unmatched. The CDR3 is made up of 15 amino acids. Per germline, CDR1 MNHEY and CDR2 SMNVEV (reference sequence). In nucleotides, the CDR3 is TGTGCCAGCAGTCTGGGACTAGCGGTTTACAATGAGCAGTTCTTC. Its translation is CASSLGLAVYNEQFF.